The rows below give T cell receptor beta chains drawn from one sample of a study of blood T cell repertoires in COVID-19. Profiled with immunoSEQ multiplex PCR; TCRdb holds only in-frame clones, not every one. The data show around 260,000 clones, over 70% seen once. Material: peripheral blood. These receptors were collected from a woman aged 70-85 years with COVID-19, enrolled during active disease. CDR3s include the opening cysteine and the closing phenylalanine or tryptophan. D genes are given only for firm matches. A clone size is listed for some rows: how often the clone was seen (once, few, many), or a class if it is expanded.

V: TRBV5-1
size: NA
J: TRBJ2-3
D: TRBD2
length: 12
CDR3: CASSSSGNTQYF
DNA: TGCGCCAGCAGTTCTAGCGGCAATACGCAGTATTTT

V: TRBV18
size: few
J: TRBJ1-1
D: NA
length: 13
CDR3: CASSPTRNTEAFF
DNA: TGTGCCAGCTCACCTACGAGAAACACTGAAGCTTTCTTT

V: TRBV28
size: NA
J: TRBJ2-2
D: TRBD1
length: 15
CDR3: CASRKGQGITGELFF
DNA: TGTGCCAGCAGAAAGGGACAGGGGATCACCGGGGAGCTGTTTTTT

V: TRBV7-9
size: NA
J: TRBJ1-1
D: TRBD1
length: 13
CDR3: CASTLQGVTEAFF
DNA: TGTGCCAGCACCCTACAGGGGGTGACTGAAGCTTTCTTT

V: TRBV27
size: NA
J: TRBJ2-1
D: NA
length: 13
CDR3: CASRAASYNEQFF
DNA: TGTGCCAGCAGGGCGGCCTCCTACAATGAGCAGTTCTTC

V: TRBV11-3
size: NA
J: TRBJ2-5
D: TRBD1
length: 15
CDR3: CASSFGDSLQETQYF
DNA: TGTGCCAGCAGCTTCGGGGACAGCCTGCAAGAGACCCAGTACTTC

V: TRBV11-3
size: NA
J: TRBJ2-7
D: TRBD2
length: 11
CDR3: CASSSGLAPYF
DNA: TGTGCCAGCAGCTCCGGACTAGCGCCCTACTTC

V: TRBV12-3/TRBV12-4
size: NA
J: TRBJ1-2
D: NA
length: 12
CDR3: CASSLNEGAYTF
DNA: TGTGCCAGCAGCTTGAATGAGGGCGCCTACACCTTC

V: TRBV3-1/TRBV3-2
size: NA
J: TRBJ1-4
D: NA
length: 16
CDR3: CASSQEVGGDNEKLFF
DNA: TGTGCCAGCAGCCAAGAGGTAGGGGGAGATAATGAAAAACTGTTTTTT

V: TRBV5-4
size: NA
J: TRBJ1-1
D: TRBD1
length: 14
CDR3: CASTPAGGLPEAFF
DNA: TGTGCCAGCACTCCGGCAGGGGGCCTCCCTGAAGCTTTCTTT

V: TRBV28
size: NA
J: TRBJ2-5
D: TRBD2
length: 15
CDR3: CASSLKGAGGKTQYF
DNA: TGTGCCAGCAGTTTAAAGGGAGCGGGGGGGAAGACCCAGTACTTC

V: TRBV30
size: NA
J: TRBJ2-7
D: NA
length: 13
CDR3: CAWTRPGAYEQYF
DNA: TGTGCCTGGACCCGACCCGGGGCCTACGAGCAGTACTTC

V: TRBV19
size: NA
J: TRBJ2-7
D: TRBD1
length: 13
CDR3: CASSETGGYEQYF
DNA: TGTGCCAGTAGTGAGACAGGGGGCTACGAGCAGTACTTC

V: TRBV5-1
size: once
J: TRBJ1-1
D: NA
length: 14
CDR3: CASSLSAANTEAFF
DNA: TGCGCCAGCAGCTTGTCGGCGGCGAACACTGAAGCTTTCTTT

V: TRBV19
size: NA
J: TRBJ2-7
D: TRBD1
length: 16
CDR3: CASSLSLGQGSHEQYF
DNA: TGTGCCAGTAGTCTCTCGTTGGGACAGGGGTCCCACGAGCAGTACTTC

V: TRBV7-3
size: NA
J: TRBJ2-3
D: NA
length: 15
CDR3: CASSLKTGGRDTQYF
DNA: TGTGCCAGCAGCTTAAAGACTGGTGGGAGGGATACGCAGTATTTT

V: TRBV10-3
size: NA
J: TRBJ2-1
D: TRBD1
length: 13
CDR3: CASTGGRGNEQFF
DNA: TGTGCCAGTACAGGGGGCAGGGGCAATGAGCAGTTCTTC

V: TRBV28
size: NA
J: TRBJ2-5
D: NA
length: 16
CDR3: CASSLVGLRGWETQYF
DNA: TGTGCCAGCAGTTTAGTCGGACTCAGGGGTTGGGAGACCCAGTACTTC

V: TRBV7-2
size: NA
J: TRBJ2-1
D: TRBD1
length: 15
CDR3: CATTQTRGQYNEQFF
DNA: TGTGCCACCACACAAACCAGGGGGCAATACAATGAGCAGTTCTTC

V: TRBV5-1
size: NA
J: TRBJ2-1
D: TRBD2
length: 16
CDR3: CASSLDLAGGGDEQFF
DNA: TGCGCCAGCAGCTTGGATCTAGCGGGAGGCGGGGATGAGCAGTTCTTC

V: TRBV30
size: NA
J: TRBJ2-7
D: NA
length: 12
CDR3: CAWDTTGTQQYF
DNA: TGTGCCTGGGACACGACAGGAACGCAACAGTACTTC

V: TRBV5-1
size: NA
J: TRBJ1-1
D: TRBD1
length: 18
CDR3: CASSLDGTVGALNTEAFF
DNA: TGCGCCAGCAGCTTGGACGGGACAGTAGGGGCCTTGAACACTGAAGCTTTCTTT

V: TRBV30
size: NA
J: TRBJ1-4
D: TRBD1
length: 16
CDR3: CAWSGDRVGTNEKLFF
DNA: TGTGCCTGGAGCGGTGACAGGGTAGGGACTAATGAAAAACTGTTTTTT

V: TRBV7-2
size: NA
J: TRBJ1-1
D: NA
length: 14
CDR3: CASSPAGANTEAFF
DNA: TGTGCCAGCAGCCCCGCAGGGGCGAACACTGAAGCTTTCTTT

V: TRBV30
size: NA
J: TRBJ2-3
D: TRBD2
length: 14
CDR3: CAFTASGRPDTQYF
DNA: TGTGCCTTCACGGCTAGCGGGAGGCCAGATACGCAGTATTTT

V: TRBV11-2
size: NA
J: TRBJ2-1
D: TRBD2
length: 16
CDR3: CASSTPGTSGSYEQFF
DNA: TGTGCCAGCAGCACCCCCGGGACTAGCGGGAGCTATGAGCAGTTCTTC

V: TRBV12-5
size: NA
J: TRBJ2-3
D: NA
length: 17
CDR3: CASGLVVQRAFTDTQYF
DNA: TGTGCTAGTGGTTTGGTAGTCCAGCGAGCATTCACAGATACGCAGTATTTT

V: TRBV7-9
size: NA
J: TRBJ2-7
D: NA
length: 14
CDR3: CASSLVGGSYEQYF
DNA: TGTGCCAGCAGCTTAGTTGGGGGGTCCTACGAGCAGTACTTC

V: TRBV7-2
size: NA
J: TRBJ2-5
D: TRBD1
length: 14
CDR3: CASSRDRGLETQYF
DNA: TGTGCCAGCAGCCGGGACAGGGGACTAGAGACCCAGTACTTC

V: TRBV19
size: NA
J: TRBJ1-1
D: NA
length: 15
CDR3: CATSTLPGSRTEAFF
DNA: TGTGCCACAAGTACCCTCCCGGGGAGCAGGACTGAAGCTTTCTTT

V: TRBV9
size: NA
J: TRBJ2-1
D: NA
length: 12
CDR3: CASSADLNEQFF
DNA: TGTGCCAGCAGCGCAGACTTGAATGAGCAGTTCTTC

V: TRBV2
size: NA
J: TRBJ2-2
D: NA
length: 15
CDR3: CASSEQGPNTGELFF
DNA: TGTGCCAGCAGTGAGCAGGGGCCGAACACCGGGGAGCTGTTTTTT

V: TRBV7-9
size: NA
J: TRBJ2-7
D: NA
length: 14
CDR3: CASSLIERGGEQYF
DNA: TGTGCCAGCAGCTTAATAGAAAGGGGGGGAGAGCAGTACTTC

V: TRBV2
size: NA
J: TRBJ2-5
D: TRBD1
length: 13
CDR3: CASRGTAQETQYF
DNA: TGTGCCAGCAGAGGGACAGCACAAGAGACCCAGTACTTC

V: TRBV19
size: NA
J: TRBJ1-1
D: NA
length: 13
CDR3: CASISLLNTEAFF
DNA: TGTGCCAGTATTAGTCTCCTGAACACTGAAGCTTTCTTT

V: TRBV27
size: once
J: TRBJ2-1
D: NA
length: 15
CDR3: CASSLAFRAYNEQFF
DNA: TGTGCCAGCAGCTTAGCGTTCCGGGCCTACAATGAGCAGTTCTTC

V: TRBV11-3
size: NA
J: TRBJ2-1
D: NA
length: 16
CDR3: CASRKGGESSYNEQFF
DNA: TGTGCCAGCAGGAAAGGGGGGGAGAGCTCCTACAATGAGCAGTTCTTC

V: TRBV11-2
size: NA
J: TRBJ2-2
D: TRBD2
length: 16
CDR3: CASSLLAGVGTGELFF
DNA: TGTGCCAGCAGCTTATTAGCGGGAGTTGGCACCGGGGAGCTGTTTTTT

V: TRBV19
size: few
J: TRBJ2-1
D: NA
length: 15
CDR3: CASSIGSLAPNEQFF
DNA: TGTGCCAGTAGTATTGGGTCTCTAGCGCCCAATGAGCAGTTCTTC

V: TRBV18
size: NA
J: TRBJ2-4
D: TRBD2
length: 15
CDR3: CASSLTSGLGDIQYF
DNA: TGTGCCAGCTCCTTGACTAGCGGGTTGGGAGACATTCAGTACTTC

V: TRBV6-6
size: NA
J: TRBJ1-4
D: NA
length: 14
CDR3: CASSSELTNEKLFF
DNA: TGTGCCAGCAGTTCTGAGTTGACTAATGAAAAACTGTTTTTT